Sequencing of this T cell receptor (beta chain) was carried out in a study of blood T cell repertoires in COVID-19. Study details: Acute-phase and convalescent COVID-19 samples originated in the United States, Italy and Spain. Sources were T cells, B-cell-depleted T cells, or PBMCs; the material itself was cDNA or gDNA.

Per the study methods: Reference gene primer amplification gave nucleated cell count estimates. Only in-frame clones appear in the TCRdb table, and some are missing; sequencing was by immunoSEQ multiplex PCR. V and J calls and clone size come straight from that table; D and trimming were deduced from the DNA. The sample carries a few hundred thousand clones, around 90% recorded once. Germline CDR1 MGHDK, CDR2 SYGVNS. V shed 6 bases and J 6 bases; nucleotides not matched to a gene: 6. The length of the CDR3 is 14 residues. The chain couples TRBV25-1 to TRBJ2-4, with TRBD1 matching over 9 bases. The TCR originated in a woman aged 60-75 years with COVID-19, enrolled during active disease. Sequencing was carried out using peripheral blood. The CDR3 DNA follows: TGTGCCAGCAGCCCCACAGGGGGCATAAACATTCAGTACTTC. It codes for CASSPTGGINIQYF. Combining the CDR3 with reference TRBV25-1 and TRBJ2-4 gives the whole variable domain EADIYQTPRYLVIGTGKKITLECSQTMGHDKMYWYQQDPGMELHLIHYSYGVNSTEKGDLSSESTVSRIRTEHFPLTLESARPSHTSQYLCASSPTGGINIQYFGAGTRLSVL.